The clone carrying this TCR beta chain was recorded many times. What it binds is not known. Genomic DNA yielded TCR beta CDR3, amplified by two-round multiplex PCR. Primers were specific to each TRBV and TRBJ gene in first-round PCR. TCRdb reprocessed the multiplex PCR reads via MiXCR and lists one record per CDR3 protein. The table records around 63,000 distinct CDR3 sequences, 26% of them present only once. The data originate from a study of prognosis after radiotherapy for stage I lung cancer. For the study at large: Metastases at distant sites emerged in a handful of patients after radiotherapy, at a median of around 7 months, whereas 15 showed no significant progression. Broader study findings: A determination of whether the expanded TCR clones were tumor-specific was not made.

Source: PBMCs, taken before or after stereotactic body radiation therapy (not recorded which). The TCR originated in a donor aged 50 or older with non-small cell lung cancer.

CDR3 sequence (DNA): TGTGCCAGCAGTTTAAGGGCCCTAGGGGTTGGGTACAGGGAAGGCAATCAGCCCCAGCATTTT. Translation gives CASSLRALGVGYREGNQPQHF. This sequence joins TRBV12-3 or TRBV12-4 and TRBJ1-5, with a possible D match to TRBD1 (6 bases). This CDR3 has 21 residues. Trimming removed 2 bases from V and 2 bases from J, with 28 bases in between.